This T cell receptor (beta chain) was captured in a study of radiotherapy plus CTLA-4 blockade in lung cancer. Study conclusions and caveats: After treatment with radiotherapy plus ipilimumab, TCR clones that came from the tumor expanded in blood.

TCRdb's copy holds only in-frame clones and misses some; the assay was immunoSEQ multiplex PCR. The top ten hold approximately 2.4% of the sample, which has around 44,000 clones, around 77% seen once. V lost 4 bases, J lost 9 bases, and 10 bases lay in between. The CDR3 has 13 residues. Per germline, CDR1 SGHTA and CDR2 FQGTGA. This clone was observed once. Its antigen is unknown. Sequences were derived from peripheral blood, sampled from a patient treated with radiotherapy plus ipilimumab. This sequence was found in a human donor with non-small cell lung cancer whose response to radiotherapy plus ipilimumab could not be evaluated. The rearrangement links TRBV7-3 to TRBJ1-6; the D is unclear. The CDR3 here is CASSSGYSSPLHF. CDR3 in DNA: TGTGCCAGCAGCTCAGGATACAGTTCACCCCTCCACTTT. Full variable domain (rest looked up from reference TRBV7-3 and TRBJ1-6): GAGVSQTPSNKVTEKGKYVELRCDPISGHTALYWYRQSLGQGPEFLIYFQGTGAADDSGLPNDRFFAVRPEGSVSTLKIQRTERGDSAVYLCASSSGYSSPLHFGNGTRLTVT.